The TCR beta chain described here comes from a study of radiotherapy plus CTLA-4 blockade in lung cancer (dated by TCRdb to 2016 to 2018). Concerning the study at large: Objective responses were observed in 15% to 20% of enrolled patients, and disease control was achieved in 31%.

To prepare the library, the immunoSEQ multiplex PCR assay was applied. Drawn from immuneACCESS, this table holds only the in-frame rearrangements with V and J called that TCRdb kept. Clones are partly lost; checked studies trace under half to an unresolved V gene and leave the rest unexplained. For this sample the table gives 70,000 to 90,000 clones, of which around 87% were detected only once. Of the sample, around 0.87% is held by the ten largest clones. The study evaluated CTLA-4 blockade (ipilimumab) given together with focal radiation therapy in patients who had chemo-refractory metastatic non-small-cell lung cancer. Paper-wide results and their limitations: After treatment with radiotherapy and ipilimumab, TCR clones that originated in tumors expanded in peripheral blood. Early dynamic changes in blood T cell clones, together with increased serum interferon-beta after radiation, were reported as the strongest predictors of response.

The germline V gene (reference sequence) sets CDR1 to SGHKS and CDR2 to YYEKEE. The V end loses 4 bases and the J end loses 0 bases, and a stretch of 8 bases separates them. The CDR3 covers 14 residues, taking in both the cysteine and the phenylalanine. This entry keeps only the CDR3 DNA: 42 bases, framed from base 1. This clone was recorded only once. Its antigen is unknown. No base quality values were provided; no much bigger clone lies one nucleotide off. This TCR was sampled from a human donor with non-small cell lung cancer who had stable disease on radiotherapy plus ipilimumab. The sample was peripheral blood, taken from a patient treated with radiotherapy plus ipilimumab. The chain is made from TRBV5-5 and TRBJ1-5; the D gene is unclear. For the CDR3, the sequence is CASSHAYSNQPQHF. The sequenced DNA: TGTGCCAGCAGCCACGCGTATAGCAATCAGCCCCAGCATTTT.